The rows below give T cell receptor beta chains drawn from one sample of a study of post-analysis software for immune sequencing data. Via MiXCR, TCRdb re-called the PCR reads, giving one row per CDR3 protein. Of 750,000 to 950,000 distinct CDR3 sequences listed, roughly half were seen once; the top ten hold 4.6%. The sequenced sample consisted of blood. Source of these receptors: a girl aged 5 to 17 with multiple sclerosis. CDR3s include the opening cysteine and the closing phenylalanine or tryptophan. Fields, in order: J gene, V gene, D gene, clone size, CDR3 DNA, CDR3 protein. The D gene is left open where the match is weak. A row's size may be missing; if present it is once, few, many or a size class.

J gene: TRBJ2-1
V gene: TRBV15
D gene: NA
clone size: NA
CDR3 DNA: TGTGTCACCAGCAGGTCTCAAGTTGGGGGCGGGCAGTTCTTC
CDR3 protein: CVTSRSQVGGGQFF

J gene: TRBJ2-7
V gene: TRBV7-2
D gene: TRBD1
clone size: few
CDR3 DNA: TGTGCCAGCAGCTTAGCTGGACAGGGGGCTGGTTCCTACGAGCAGTACTTC
CDR3 protein: CASSLAGQGAGSYEQYF

J gene: TRBJ2-1
V gene: TRBV10-3
D gene: NA
clone size: once
CDR3 DNA: TGTGCCATCAGTGAGTCGAGTGGGGTCTACAATGAGCAGTTCTTC
CDR3 protein: CAISESSGVYNEQFF

J gene: TRBJ2-3
V gene: TRBV18
D gene: NA
clone size: NA
CDR3 DNA: TGTGCCAGCTCACCCGGATTTATCACAGATACGCAGTATTTT
CDR3 protein: CASSPGFITDTQYF

J gene: TRBJ2-7
V gene: TRBV4-1
D gene: NA
clone size: NA
CDR3 DNA: TGCGCCAGCAGCCCCCTCGGTAGGACGGATCATTACGAGCAGTACTTC
CDR3 protein: CASSPLGRTDHYEQYF

J gene: TRBJ2-2
V gene: TRBV14
D gene: NA
clone size: once
CDR3 DNA: TGTGCCAGCAGCCAAATAACGAACACCGGGGAGCTGTTTTTT
CDR3 protein: CASSQITNTGELFF

J gene: TRBJ2-3
V gene: TRBV14
D gene: NA
clone size: NA
CDR3 DNA: TGTGCCAGCAGCCCTGAGTGGGACCAGCTCCCAGATACGCAGTATTTT
CDR3 protein: CASSPEWDQLPDTQYF

J gene: TRBJ2-3
V gene: TRBV24-1
D gene: NA
clone size: NA
CDR3 DNA: TGTGCCACCGCTCACGGAAGCACAGATACGCAGTATTTT
CDR3 protein: CATAHGSTDTQYF

J gene: TRBJ2-3
V gene: TRBV20-1
D gene: NA
clone size: NA
CDR3 DNA: TGCAGTGCTAGAGAAGATGGGGTGGGGAGCACAGATACGCAGTATTTT
CDR3 protein: CSAREDGVGSTDTQYF

J gene: TRBJ2-5
V gene: TRBV29-1
D gene: NA
clone size: NA
CDR3 DNA: TGCAGCGCCCGGGGCTGGGAGACCCAGTACTTC
CDR3 protein: CSARGWETQYF

J gene: TRBJ2-5
V gene: TRBV3-1
D gene: TRBD2
clone size: NA
CDR3 DNA: TGTGCCAGCAGCCCGCCGAGGAGCGGGAGGGCCCAAGAGACCCAGTACTTC
CDR3 protein: CASSPPRSGRAQETQYF

J gene: TRBJ2-7
V gene: TRBV29-1
D gene: NA
clone size: few
CDR3 DNA: TGCAGCGTGGACTCCCCCGAGGGGTCCCACGAGCAGTACTTC
CDR3 protein: CSVDSPEGSHEQYF

J gene: TRBJ2-1
V gene: TRBV20-1
D gene: NA
clone size: NA
CDR3 DNA: TGCAGTGCCGAGCCCCATACGGAGAACAATGAGCAGTTCTTC
CDR3 protein: CSAEPHTENNEQFF

J gene: TRBJ2-5
V gene: TRBV4-1
D gene: NA
clone size: few
CDR3 DNA: TGCGCCAGCAGCCAAGTGGCGGTGGAGACCCAGTACTTC
CDR3 protein: CASSQVAVETQYF

J gene: TRBJ2-4
V gene: TRBV12-3/TRBV12-4
D gene: NA
clone size: NA
CDR3 DNA: TGTGCCAGCAGTTCCTACTTAGCGATACTAGCCAAAAACATTCAGTACTTC
CDR3 protein: CASSSYLAILAKNIQYF

J gene: TRBJ1-2
V gene: TRBV5-6
D gene: TRBD1
clone size: NA
CDR3 DNA: TGTGCCAGCAGCCGGGACAGGGGACCCTATGGCTACACCTTC
CDR3 protein: CASSRDRGPYGYTF

J gene: TRBJ2-7
V gene: TRBV20-1
D gene: TRBD2
clone size: few
CDR3 DNA: TGCAGTGCTAGAGATCCCAGCGGGGGGGCTTACGAGCAGTACTTC
CDR3 protein: CSARDPSGGAYEQYF

J gene: TRBJ2-7
V gene: TRBV20-1
D gene: TRBD2
clone size: NA
CDR3 DNA: TGCAGTGCTAGTGAACTAGCGGGGCGGTCCTACGAGCAGTACTTC
CDR3 protein: CSASELAGRSYEQYF

J gene: TRBJ1-1
V gene: TRBV12-3/TRBV12-4
D gene: NA
clone size: NA
CDR3 DNA: TGTGCCAGCAGTCCACAAGGGACACAGAACACTGAAGCTTTCTTT
CDR3 protein: CASSPQGTQNTEAFF

J gene: TRBJ2-3
V gene: TRBV11-2
D gene: TRBD2
clone size: once
CDR3 DNA: TGTGCCAGCAGCTTCGGGGGGAGGGCCGAGATTATGGCAGATACGCAGTATTTT
CDR3 protein: CASSFGGRAEIMADTQYF

J gene: TRBJ1-1
V gene: TRBV29-1
D gene: TRBD1
clone size: once
CDR3 DNA: TGCAGCGTTGGGCCCCGACAGGGGACTAACACTGAAGCTTTCTTT
CDR3 protein: CSVGPRQGTNTEAFF

J gene: TRBJ2-7
V gene: TRBV30
D gene: NA
clone size: few
CDR3 DNA: TGTGCCTGGGGCTCGGGACTGGACTACGAGCAGTACTTC
CDR3 protein: CAWGSGLDYEQYF

J gene: TRBJ2-5
V gene: TRBV5-1
D gene: NA
clone size: NA
CDR3 DNA: TGCGCCAGCAGTTTGTTCCCAGGACGGACCCAAGAGACCCAGTACTTC
CDR3 protein: CASSLFPGRTQETQYF

J gene: TRBJ1-2
V gene: TRBV12-3/TRBV12-4
D gene: TRBD1
clone size: NA
CDR3 DNA: TGTGCCAGCAGTCCCGTACAGGGGGCCAGAGCTAACTATGGCTACACCTTC
CDR3 protein: CASSPVQGARANYGYTF

J gene: TRBJ2-3
V gene: TRBV6-5
D gene: NA
clone size: NA
CDR3 DNA: TGTGCCAGCAGAAGCCAGGGGCGCGATACGCAGTATTTT
CDR3 protein: CASRSQGRDTQYF

J gene: TRBJ1-4
V gene: TRBV6-5
D gene: TRBD1
clone size: NA
CDR3 DNA: TGTGCCAGCAGTTACTCAGGACAGGGAAATGAAAAACTGTTTTTT
CDR3 protein: CASSYSGQGNEKLFF

J gene: TRBJ2-3
V gene: TRBV11-2
D gene: TRBD2
clone size: NA
CDR3 DNA: TGTGCCAGCAGCCAAGGGACTAGCGGGGGGGGAACAGATACGCAGTATTTT
CDR3 protein: CASSQGTSGGGTDTQYF

J gene: TRBJ2-4
V gene: TRBV7-2
D gene: NA
clone size: NA
CDR3 DNA: TGTGCCAGCACCGCCACAAGGCCAGGGAACATTCAGTACTTC
CDR3 protein: CASTATRPGNIQYF

J gene: TRBJ1-5
V gene: TRBV4-1
D gene: TRBD1
clone size: NA
CDR3 DNA: TGCGCCAGCAGCCCCGGGACAGGGCCGTATAGCAATCAGCCCCAGCATTTT
CDR3 protein: CASSPGTGPYSNQPQHF

J gene: TRBJ2-6
V gene: TRBV2
D gene: NA
clone size: NA
CDR3 DNA: TGTGCCAGCGGAGAAGGGGGAACTAGGGCCAACGTCCTGACTTTC
CDR3 protein: CASGEGGTRANVLTF

J gene: TRBJ2-7
V gene: TRBV20-1
D gene: TRBD2
clone size: many
CDR3 DNA: TGCAGTGCTACCCTAGCGGGAGGGCCCTACGAGCAGTACTTC
CDR3 protein: CSATLAGGPYEQYF

J gene: TRBJ2-6
V gene: TRBV14
D gene: NA
clone size: NA
CDR3 DNA: TGTGCCAGCAGCCTGTCCCAGCCCTCTGGGGCCAACGTCCTGACTTTC
CDR3 protein: CASSLSQPSGANVLTF